The clone carrying this T cell receptor (beta chain) turned up a few times. The data derive from a study of CD8+ T cells in alopecia areata. Investigators isolated RNA and reverse transcribed it into cDNA to act as the sequencing template. Clones were sequenced by immunoSEQ multiplex PCR, and TCRdb holds only the in-frame ones, with some missing. The repertoire holds some 120,000 clones, 58% seen once, with under 5% in the top ten. Germline CDR1 ENHRY, CDR2 SYGVKD. The CDR3 has 14 amino acids. V lost 6 bases, J lost 0 bases, and 4 bases stayed unmatched. The specimen was CD4+ T cells sorted from blood, collected at week 0. The V gene is TRBV10-3, the J gene TRBJ1-2, with 7 bases fitting TRBD1. This TCR derives from a human donor with alopecia areata. The CDR3 loop reads CAIRDRVSNYGYTF. In nucleotides, the CDR3 is TGTGCCATCAGAGACAGGGTATCTAACTATGGCTACACCTTC.